This T cell receptor beta chain was obtained from a study of spatial heterogeneity in lung cancer. Time point reported: sample taken at primary tumor resection. Sequencing of whole RNA from tumor, nontumor lung or frozen PBMC involved no sorting. Individual TCR cDNA molecules each bore their own unique molecular identifier. MiXCR, applied by TCRdb to the 5' RACE reads, yields one record per CDR3 protein. The table records roughly 79,000 distinct CDR3 sequences, roughly 8% of them present only once. Whole-study findings and limits: Relative to follow-up, resection was when ubiquitous expanded tumor TCRs appeared more in blood.

Germline V gene data show CDR1 as GTSNPN and CDR2 as SVGIG (reference sequence). The CDR3 runs to 15 residues. V gave up 2 bases and J gave up 8 bases; unmatched junction bases: 9. Details on this clonotype: What it binds is not known.

The sample consisted of PBMCs, taken at surgery. The rearrangement joins TRBV30 to TRBJ1-2; 12 bases match TRBD1. The clonotype was recovered from a male donor with early-stage non-small cell lung cancer. This chain's CDR3 is CAWSLTPGTGGGYTF. The CDR3 region has the DNA TGTGCCTGGAGTTTAACACCCGGGACAGGGGGCGGCTACACCTTC.